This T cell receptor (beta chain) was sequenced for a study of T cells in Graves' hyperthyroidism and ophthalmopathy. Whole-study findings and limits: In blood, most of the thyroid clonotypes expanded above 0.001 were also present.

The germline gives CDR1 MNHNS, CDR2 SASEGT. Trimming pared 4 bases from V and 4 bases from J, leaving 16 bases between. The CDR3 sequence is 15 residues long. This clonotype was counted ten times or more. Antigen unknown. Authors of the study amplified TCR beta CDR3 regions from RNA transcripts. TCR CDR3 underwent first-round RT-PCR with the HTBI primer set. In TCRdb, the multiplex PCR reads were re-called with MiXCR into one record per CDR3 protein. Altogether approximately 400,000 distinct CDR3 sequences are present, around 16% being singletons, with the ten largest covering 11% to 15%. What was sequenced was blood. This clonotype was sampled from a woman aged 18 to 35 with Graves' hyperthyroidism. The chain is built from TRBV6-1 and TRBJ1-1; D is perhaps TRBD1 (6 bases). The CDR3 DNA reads TGTGCCAGCAGTGCACTACAGGGAGGGGGCACTGAAGCTTTCTTT. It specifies CASSALQGGGTEAFF.